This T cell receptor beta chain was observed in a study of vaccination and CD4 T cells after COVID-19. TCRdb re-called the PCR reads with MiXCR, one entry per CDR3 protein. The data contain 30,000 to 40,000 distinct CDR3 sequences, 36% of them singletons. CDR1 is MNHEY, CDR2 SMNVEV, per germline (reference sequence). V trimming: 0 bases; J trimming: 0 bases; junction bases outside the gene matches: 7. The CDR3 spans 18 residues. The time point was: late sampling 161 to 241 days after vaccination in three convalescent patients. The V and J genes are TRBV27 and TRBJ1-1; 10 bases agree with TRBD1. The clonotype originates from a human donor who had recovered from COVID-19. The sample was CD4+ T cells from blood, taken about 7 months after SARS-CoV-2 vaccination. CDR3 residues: CASSLSWTGGGMNTEAFF. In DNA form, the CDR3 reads TGTGCCAGCAGTTTATCGTGGACAGGGGGGGGCATGAACACTGAAGCTTTCTTT.